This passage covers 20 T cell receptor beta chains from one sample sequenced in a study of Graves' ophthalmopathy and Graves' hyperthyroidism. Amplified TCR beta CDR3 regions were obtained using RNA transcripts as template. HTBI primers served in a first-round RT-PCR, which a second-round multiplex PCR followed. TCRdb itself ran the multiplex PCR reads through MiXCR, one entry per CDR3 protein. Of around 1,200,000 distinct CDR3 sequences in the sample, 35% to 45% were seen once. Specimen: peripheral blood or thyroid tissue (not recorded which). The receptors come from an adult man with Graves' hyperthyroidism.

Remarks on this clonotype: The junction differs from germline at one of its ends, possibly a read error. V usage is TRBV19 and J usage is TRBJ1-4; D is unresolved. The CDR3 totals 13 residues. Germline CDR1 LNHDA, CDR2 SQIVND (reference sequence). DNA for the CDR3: TGTGCCAGTAGTATAGGCCCTAAGGAAAAACTGTTTTTT. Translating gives CASSIGPKEKLFF.

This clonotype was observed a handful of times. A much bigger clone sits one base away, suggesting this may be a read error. In DNA form, the CDR3 reads TGTGCCAGCAGGGGGATCGGCGGCTACACCTTC. Encoded protein: CASRGIGGYTF. This sequence joins TRBV7-2 and TRBJ1-2; no reliable D call. Germline values: CDR1 SGHTA, CDR2 FQGNSA. The CDR3 covers 11 residues. Trimming took off 6 bases at V and 8 bases at J, with 10 bases between the two ends.

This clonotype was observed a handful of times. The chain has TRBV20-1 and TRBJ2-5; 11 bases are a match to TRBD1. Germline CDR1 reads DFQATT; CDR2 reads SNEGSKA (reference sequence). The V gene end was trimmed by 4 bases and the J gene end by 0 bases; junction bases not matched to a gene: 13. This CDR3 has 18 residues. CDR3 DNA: TGCAGTGCTACCAGACCATTTAGGACAGGGGGCTACCAAGAGACCCAGTACTTC. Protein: CSATRPFRTGGYQETQYF.

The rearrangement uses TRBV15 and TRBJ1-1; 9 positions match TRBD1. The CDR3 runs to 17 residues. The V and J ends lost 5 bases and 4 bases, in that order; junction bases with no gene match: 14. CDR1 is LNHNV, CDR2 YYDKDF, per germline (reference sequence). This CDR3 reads CATSGKPGQGRITEAFF. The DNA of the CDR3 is TGTGCCACCAGCGGAAAGCCGGGACAGGGACGCATCACTGAAGCTTTCTTT.

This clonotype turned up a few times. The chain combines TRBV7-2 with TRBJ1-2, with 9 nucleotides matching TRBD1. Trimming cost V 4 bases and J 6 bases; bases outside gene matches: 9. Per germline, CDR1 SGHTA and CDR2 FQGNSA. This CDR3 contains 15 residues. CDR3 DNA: TGTGCCAGCAGCTCAGGACAGGGGTGGCAGCATGGCTACACCTTC. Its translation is CASSSGQGWQHGYTF.

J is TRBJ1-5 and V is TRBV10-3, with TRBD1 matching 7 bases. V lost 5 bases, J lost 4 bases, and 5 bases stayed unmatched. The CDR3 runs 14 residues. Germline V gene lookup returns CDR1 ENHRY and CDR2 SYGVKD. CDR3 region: CAISRLRGNQPQHF. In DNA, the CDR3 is TGTGCCATCAGTCGACTCAGGGGGAATCAGCCCCAGCATTTT.

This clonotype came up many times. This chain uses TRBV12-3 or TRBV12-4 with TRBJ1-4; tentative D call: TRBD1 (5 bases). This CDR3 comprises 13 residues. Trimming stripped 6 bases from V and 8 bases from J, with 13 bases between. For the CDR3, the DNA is TGTGCCAGCAGCCTGGGGGAGGGGGAAAAACTGTTTTTT. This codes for CASSLGEGEKLFF.

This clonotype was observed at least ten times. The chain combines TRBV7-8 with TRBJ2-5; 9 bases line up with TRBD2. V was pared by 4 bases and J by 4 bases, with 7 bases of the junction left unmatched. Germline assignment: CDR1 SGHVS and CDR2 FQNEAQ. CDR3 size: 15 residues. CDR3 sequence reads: CASSWGVSGRETQYF. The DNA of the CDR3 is TGTGCCAGCAGCTGGGGGGTTAGCGGGAGAGAGACCCAGTACTTC. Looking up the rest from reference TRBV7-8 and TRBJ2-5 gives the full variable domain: GAGVSQSPRYKVAKRGQDVALRCDPISGHVSLFWYQQALGQGPEFLTYFQNEAQLDKSGLPSDRFFAERPEGSVSTLKIQRTQQEDSAVYLCASSWGVSGRETQYFGPGTRLLVL.

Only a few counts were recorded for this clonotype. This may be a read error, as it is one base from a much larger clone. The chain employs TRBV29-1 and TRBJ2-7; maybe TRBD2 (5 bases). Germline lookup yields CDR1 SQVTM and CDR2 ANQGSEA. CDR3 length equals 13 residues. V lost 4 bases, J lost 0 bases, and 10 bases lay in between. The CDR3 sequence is CSVGTLSSYEQYF. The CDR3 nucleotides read TGCAGCGTTGGGACTCTTAGCTCCTACGAGCAGTACTTC.

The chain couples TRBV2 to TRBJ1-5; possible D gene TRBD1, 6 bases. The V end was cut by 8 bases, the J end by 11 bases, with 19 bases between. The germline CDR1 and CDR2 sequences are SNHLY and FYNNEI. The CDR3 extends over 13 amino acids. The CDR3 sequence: CASQQGDGETQHF. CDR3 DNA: TGTGCCAGCCAACAGGGTGATGGTGAGACCCAGCATTTT.

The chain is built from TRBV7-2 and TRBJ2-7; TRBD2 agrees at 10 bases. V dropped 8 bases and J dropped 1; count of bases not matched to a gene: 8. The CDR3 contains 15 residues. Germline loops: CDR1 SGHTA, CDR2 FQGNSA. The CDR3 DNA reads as TGTGCCAGCCTCCCTAGCGGGGGCCGGTCCTACGAGCAGTACTTC. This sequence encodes CASLPSGGRSYEQYF.

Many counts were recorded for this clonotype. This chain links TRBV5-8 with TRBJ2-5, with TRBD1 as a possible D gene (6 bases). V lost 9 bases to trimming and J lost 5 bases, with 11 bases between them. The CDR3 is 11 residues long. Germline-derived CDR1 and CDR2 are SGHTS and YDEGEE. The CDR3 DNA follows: TGTGCCAACAGGGTAGCGGAGACCCAGTACTTC. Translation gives CANRVAETQYF.

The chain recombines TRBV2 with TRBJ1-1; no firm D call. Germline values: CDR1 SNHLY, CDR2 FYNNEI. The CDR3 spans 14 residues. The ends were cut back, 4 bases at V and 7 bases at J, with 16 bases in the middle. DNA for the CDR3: TGTGCCAGCAGTGCGGGAGAGGTAACTAATGAAGCTTTCTTT. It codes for CASSAGEVTNEAFF.

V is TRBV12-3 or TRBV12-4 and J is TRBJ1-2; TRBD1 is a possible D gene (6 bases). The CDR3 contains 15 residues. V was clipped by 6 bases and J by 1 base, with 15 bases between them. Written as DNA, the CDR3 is TGTGCCAGCAGCCAAGATCGAGGGGGTAACTATGGCTACACCTTC. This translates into CASSQDRGGNYGYTF.

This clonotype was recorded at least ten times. In DNA, the CDR3 is TGTGCCATCAGTGATGTGGGACAGGGTGTCGACGAGCAGTACTTC. Translated, it gives CAISDVGQGVDEQYF. The V and J genes are TRBV10-3 and TRBJ2-7, with 9 bases fitting TRBD1. CDR1 and CDR2 from the germline V gene are ENHRY and SYGVKD. With 3 bases clipped from V and 5 bases from J, the junction kept 8 bases outside the gene matches. CDR3 size: 15 residues.

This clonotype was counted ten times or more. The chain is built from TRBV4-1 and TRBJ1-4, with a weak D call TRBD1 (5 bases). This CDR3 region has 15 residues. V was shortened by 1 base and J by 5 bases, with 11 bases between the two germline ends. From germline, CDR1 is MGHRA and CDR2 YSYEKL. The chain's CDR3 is CASSQGGQLNEKLFF. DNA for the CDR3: TGCGCCAGCAGCCAAGGTGGACAACTAAATGAAAAACTGTTTTTT.

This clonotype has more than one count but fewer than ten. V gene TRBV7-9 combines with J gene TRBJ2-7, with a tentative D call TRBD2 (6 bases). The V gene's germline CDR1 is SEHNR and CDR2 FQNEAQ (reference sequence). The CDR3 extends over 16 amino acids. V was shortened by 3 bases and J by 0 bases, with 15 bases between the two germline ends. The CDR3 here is CASSFAVAASSYEQYF. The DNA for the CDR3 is TGTGCCAGCAGCTTTGCAGTAGCGGCGAGCTCCTACGAGCAGTACTTC.

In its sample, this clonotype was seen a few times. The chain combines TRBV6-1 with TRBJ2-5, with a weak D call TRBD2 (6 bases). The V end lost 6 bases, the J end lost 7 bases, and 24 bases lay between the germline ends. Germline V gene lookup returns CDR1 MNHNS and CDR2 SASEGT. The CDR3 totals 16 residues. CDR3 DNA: TGTGCCAGCAGGCTACGAGGAAACCGGGAGAACAGGACCCAGTACTTC. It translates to CASRLRGNRENRTQYF.

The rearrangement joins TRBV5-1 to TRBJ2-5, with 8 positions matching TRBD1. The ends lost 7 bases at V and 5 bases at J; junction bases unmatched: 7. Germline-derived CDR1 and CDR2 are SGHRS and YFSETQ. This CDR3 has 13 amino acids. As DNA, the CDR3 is TGCGCCAGCGGCAGACAGGGGATGGAGACCCAGTACTTC. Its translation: CASGRQGMETQYF.

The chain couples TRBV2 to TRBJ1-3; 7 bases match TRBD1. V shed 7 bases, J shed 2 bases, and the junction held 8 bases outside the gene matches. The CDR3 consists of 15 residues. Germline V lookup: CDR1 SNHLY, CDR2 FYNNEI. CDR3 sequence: CASTTGAYTGNTIYF. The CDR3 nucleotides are TGTGCCAGCACAACAGGGGCTTACACTGGAAACACCATATATTTT. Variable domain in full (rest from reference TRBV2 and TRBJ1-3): EPEVTQTPSHQVTQMGQEVILRCVPISNHLYFYWYRQILGQKVEFLVSFYNNEISEKSEIFDDQFSVERPDGSNFTLKIRSTKLEDSAMYFCASTTGAYTGNTIYFGEGSWLTVV.